The subject of this entry is one T cell receptor beta chain. Profiling relied on immunoSEQ multiplex PCR, and the TCRdb table lists in-frame clones only, not all of them. Of some 32,000 clones listed, roughly 84% are singletons. Treatment described: randomized to nivolumab then ipilimumab (arm A) or the reverse (arm B). No patient had prior DNA-damaging chemotherapy. Live CD3+CD8+ CD19− CD56− cells were sorted from PBMCs. The source of the sample is a study of sequential checkpoint blockade in melanoma. Study as a whole: Randomization was 1:1 between first-line nivolumab→ipilimumab and ipilimumab→nivolumab. After both sequences, patients received maintenance nivolumab.

Germline V CDR1 and CDR2: SGHRS, YFSETQ. The CDR3 consists of 15 residues. The ends were cut back, 3 bases at V and 0 bases at J, with 13 bases in the middle. The chain links TRBV5-1 to TRBJ2-7; tentative D call: TRBD2 (6 bases). The TCR was taken from a human donor with melanoma. The starting material was CD8+ T cells sorted from blood (inferred from file names), obtained from a patient given nivolumab and ipilimumab in sequence. The CDR3 reads CASSYFGGASYEQYF. CDR3 DNA: TGCGCCAGCAGCTACTTCGGCGGGGCCTCCTACGAGCAGTACTTC.